The 32 T cell receptor beta chains below come from one sample, sequenced in a study of T cell changes during pregnancy in multiple sclerosis. TCRdb keeps only in-frame clones here, not all; method: immunoSEQ multiplex PCR. The sample shows approximately 65,000 clones, 91% of them seen only once. The material sequenced was CD4+ T cells from peripheral blood mononuclear cells, taken in the first trimester of pregnancy. These receptor sequences come from a female donor with multiple sclerosis, enrolled in a pregnancy study.

The rearrangement joins TRBV14 to TRBJ1-2, with 10 bases that match TRBD1. From germline, CDR1 is SGHDN and CDR2 FVKESK. The CDR3 is 15 residues long. V lost 1 base, J lost 4 bases, and 3 bases stayed unmatched. DNA of the CDR3: TGTGCCAGCAGCCAAGCCGGGACAGGGGTCTATGGCTACACCTTC. Residues: CASSQAGTGVYGYTF.

This clone was counted a few times. The rearrangement links TRBV6-5 to TRBJ1-1, with TRBD1 matching over 10 bases. The germline V gene has CDR1 MNHEY and CDR2 SVGAGI. The CDR3 is 13 residues long. V was clipped by 4 bases and J by 4 bases; unmatched bases: 0. The CDR3 bases are TGTGCCAGCAGTTGGACAGGGGGCACTGAAGCTTTCTTT. This sequence encodes CASSWTGGTEAFF.

The chain links TRBV6-4 to TRBJ2-1; D may be TRBD2 (7 bases). Germline assignment: CDR1 MRHNA and CDR2 SNTAGT. Trimming stripped 4 bases from V and 5 bases from J, with 15 bases between. This CDR3 is built from 15 residues. The CDR3 coding sequence is TGTGCCAGCAGTGGGGATGCGGGGGCTCACAATGAGCAGTTCTTC. Translating gives CASSGDAGAHNEQFF.

CDR3 coding DNA: TGTGCCAGTGGGGGGGCACCGGGACTTCGTCCGGGAGGCTACACCTTC. Encoded protein: CASGGAPGLRPGGYTF. The genes are TRBV19 and TRBJ1-2; TRBD1 might be the D (6 bases). With 8 bases removed from V and 8 bases from J, the gap between germline ends came to 27 bases. Germline V gene sequence: CDR1 LNHDA, CDR2 SQIVND (reference sequence). The CDR3 is 16 amino acids.

This clone has a single count. The rearrangement uses TRBV30 and TRBJ1-5, with a possible D match to TRBD1 (5 bases). CDR1 and CDR2 (germline): GTSNPN, SVGIG (reference sequence). V was trimmed by 6 bases and J by 5 bases, leaving 17 bases between them. The CDR3 consists of 14 residues. CDR3 loop: CACRRGGLDQPQHF. CDR3 sequence (DNA): TGTGCCTGCCGTCGTGGGGGACTCGATCAGCCCCAGCATTTT.

The chain is built from TRBV5-1 and TRBJ2-2, with a weak D call TRBD1 (6 bases). V lost 1 base and J 7 bases, leaving 29 bases between the germline ends. The CDR3 consists of 20 residues. Germline V gives CDR1 SGHRS, CDR2 YFSETQ. CDR3 sequence reads: CASSLLVEWGPYKKGGELFF. In DNA, the CDR3 is TGCGCCAGCAGCTTGTTAGTCGAGTGGGGGCCATATAAAAAGGGCGGGGAGCTGTTTTTT.

A single count supports this clone. The chain combines TRBV2 with TRBJ2-5; D remains ambiguous. CDR1 and CDR2 (germline): SNHLY, FYNNEI. The CDR3 is 14 residues long. V was pared by 4 bases and J by 4 bases, with 13 bases between. CDR3 region: CASSATMPLETQYF. CDR3 nucleotide sequence: TGTGCCAGCAGTGCCACTATGCCTTTAGAGACCCAGTACTTC.

This clone showed up just once. This CDR3 is CASSAQGAAFWGYTF. The CDR3, as DNA: TGTGCCAGCAGTGCCCAGGGGGCCGCGTTTTGGGGCTACACCTTC. The chain has TRBV2 and TRBJ1-2, with 8 bases matching TRBD1. The CDR3 sequence is 15 residues long. V lost 4 bases to trimming and J lost 8 bases; unmatched junction nucleotides: 12. The V gene's germline CDR1 is SNHLY and CDR2 FYNNEI.

This clone was seen only once. The V and J genes are TRBV9 and TRBJ2-7; 13 bases are shared with TRBD2. The V segment lost 4 bases and the J segment 6 bases; nucleotides outside the gene matches: 7. CDR1 and CDR2 (germline): SGDLS, YYNGEE. The CDR3 totals 15 residues. CDR3 sequence reads: CASSPRTSGGGEQYF. In DNA, the CDR3 is TGTGCCAGCAGCCCTCGGACTAGCGGGGGTGGCGAGCAGTACTTC.

This clone was observed a few times. The J gene is TRBJ1-4, the V gene TRBV30, with D possibly TRBD1 on 6 matching bases. The CDR3 runs to 16 residues. In germline, CDR1 is GTSNPN, CDR2 SVGIG (reference sequence). V lost 3 bases and J lost 6, with 20 bases in between. As DNA, the CDR3 is TGTGCCTGGAGCGCTGCTTGGGGCGGGGGCGATGAAAAACTGTTTTTT. Protein: CAWSAAWGGGDEKLFF.

The rearrangement uses TRBV6-5 and TRBJ2-3; weak D call: TRBD2 (6 bases). There are 16 residues in the CDR3. The V gene's germline CDR1 is MNHEY and CDR2 SVGAGI. Trimming removed 0 bases from V and 3 bases from J, with 13 bases in between. CDR3 amino acids: CASSYSAGQETDTQYF. CDR3 in DNA: TGTGCCAGCAGTTACTCGGCGGGGCAGGAAACAGATACGCAGTATTTT.

Turning to this clone: Other DNA sequences in the same sample also yield this CDR3. The chain is built from TRBV18 and TRBJ2-1, with a tentative D call TRBD2 (7 bases). V was shortened by 0 bases and J by 5 bases, with 14 bases between the two germline ends. Germline CDR1 KGHSH, CDR2 LQKENI. The CDR3 has 16 residues. CDR3 in amino acids: CASSPPGGGLHNEQFF. The CDR3 nucleotides read TGTGCCAGCTCACCACCGGGGGGGGGCCTCCACAATGAGCAGTTCTTC.

CDR3 sequence: CASSQPSRGNQPQHF. CDR3 nucleotides: TGTGCCAGCAGCCAGCCCTCGCGGGGCAATCAGCCCCAGCATTTT. This chain joins TRBV7-2 and TRBJ1-5; D remains ambiguous. Per germline, CDR1 SGHTA and CDR2 FQGNSA. This CDR3 is 15 amino acids long. Trimming removed 5 bases from V and 2 bases from J, with 13 bases in between.

This rearrangement joins TRBV6-5 to TRBJ1-1; 9 bases line up with TRBD1. Germline trimming cut 6 bases from V and 7 bases from J; bases unmatched to any gene: 6. CDR3 length: 13 residues. The germline CDR1 and CDR2 sequences are MNHEY and SVGAGI. The CDR3 nucleotides are TGTGCCAGCAGGCTAGGACAGGGGAATGAAGCTTTCTTT. This gives the protein CASRLGQGNEAFF.

The V and J genes are TRBV29-1 and TRBJ1-3; D ambiguous. The V and J ends lost 6 bases and 0 bases respectively, with 9 bases between them. This CDR3 contains 13 residues. Germline CDR1 SQVTM, CDR2 ANQGSEA. CDR3 bases: TGCAGCGTGAAAGACTACTCTGGAAACACCATATATTTT. Translation: CSVKDYSGNTIYF.

The chain uses TRBV5-1 and TRBJ2-4, with 7 bases matching TRBD1. The CDR3 sequence is 14 residues long. The V gene's germline CDR1 is SGHRS and CDR2 YFSETQ. Trimming removed 0 bases from V and 4 bases from J; junction bases left unmatched: 1. In nucleotides, the CDR3 is TGCGCCAGCAGCTTGGTGGGACAGAAAAACATTCAGTACTTC. Its translation: CASSLVGQKNIQYF. The full variable domain, rest sourced from reference TRBV5-1 and TRBJ2-4, is KAGVTQTPRYLIKTRGQQVTLSCSPISGHRSVSWYQQTPGQGLQFLFEYFSETQRNKGNFPGRFSGRQFSNSRSEMNVSTLELGDSALYLCASSLVGQKNIQYFGAGTRLSVL.

The genes are TRBV5-1 and TRBJ1-2; 10 bases match TRBD1. The V gene end was trimmed by 3 bases and the J gene end by 5 bases; junction bases not matched to a gene: 4. The CDR3 runs 14 residues. The germline V gene encodes CDR1 SGHRS and CDR2 YFSETQ. CDR3 bases: TGCGCCAGCAGCTGGGACAGGGGTGATTATGGCTACACCTTC. This gives the protein CASSWDRGDYGYTF. The full variable domain, completed using reference TRBV5-1 and TRBJ1-2, is KAGVTQTPRYLIKTRGQQVTLSCSPISGHRSVSWYQQTPGQGLQFLFEYFSETQRNKGNFPGRFSGRQFSNSRSEMNVSTLELGDSALYLCASSWDRGDYGYTFGSGTRLTVV.

The J gene is TRBJ1-1, the V gene TRBV5-6, with D uncertain. The CDR3 has 14 residues. The V end was cut by 4 bases, the J end by 4 bases, with 14 bases between. The germline gives CDR1 SGHDT, CDR2 YYEEEE. CDR3 amino acids: CASSGTDLGTEAFF. DNA of the CDR3: TGTGCCAGCAGCGGAACAGATTTGGGCACTGAAGCTTTCTTT.

Notes on this clone: An end of the junction differs from the germline gene, which may be a read error. The chain recombines TRBV7-2 with TRBJ1-2, with 9 bases fitting TRBD1. CDR1 and CDR2 from the germline V gene are SGHTA and FQGNSA. The CDR3 extends over 12 amino acids. As DNA, the CDR3 is TGTGCCAGCAGCTTAGCGGCGGACAGGGGACACTTC. Its protein is CASSLAADRGHF.

The rearrangement joins TRBV5-5 to TRBJ2-2; D is unresolved. V lost 0 bases, J lost 5 bases, and 8 bases lay in between. The CDR3 totals 14 residues. Germline CDR1 reads SGHKS; CDR2 reads YYEKEE (reference sequence). The CDR3 region is CASSLVQSTGELFF. The CDR3 DNA reads TGTGCCAGCAGCTTGGTTCAGTCTACCGGGGAGCTGTTTTTT.

This sequence joins TRBV4-3 and TRBJ2-7, with a possible D match to TRBD1 (5 bases). Germline V gene lookup returns CDR1 LGHNA and CDR2 YSLEER. The CDR3 spans 16 residues. Trimming stripped 0 bases from V and 0 bases from J, with 12 bases between. The CDR3 loop is CASSQDKGSPSYEQYF. The CDR3 DNA is TGCGCCAGCAGCCAAGATAAGGGGTCCCCCTCCTACGAGCAGTACTTC.

This clone was observed a single time. The chain couples TRBV7-9 to TRBJ1-1, with TRBD1 matching over 7 bases. V shed 5 bases and J 5 bases; nucleotides not matched to a gene: 8. Per germline, CDR1 SEHNR and CDR2 FQNEAQ (reference sequence). The CDR3 spans 14 residues. CDR3 in amino acids: CASSTRQGGTEAFF. Written as DNA, the CDR3 is TGTGCCAGCAGCACCCGACAGGGCGGAACTGAAGCTTTCTTT.

V and J are TRBV6-5 and TRBJ2-1; 9 positions match TRBD1. Germline CDR1 and CDR2: MNHEY and SVGAGI. This CDR3 spans 15 amino acids. Trimming at V came to 7 bases and at J to 7 bases, leaving 11 bases not matched to a gene. As DNA, the CDR3 is TGTGCCAGCACCTCCCCGGACAGGGGCAAAAATGAGCAGTTCTTC. Protein sequence: CASTSPDRGKNEQFF.

The chain combines TRBV21-1 with TRBJ2-5; the table's D gene call, TRBD2, was not cross checked with the DNA. TRBV21-1 constitutes a pseudogene. This CDR3 is 16 amino acids long. The CDR3 DNA reads TGTGCCAGCAGCAGCCTCACTAGGGGACTTATGGAGACCCAGTACTTC. It is translated as CASSSLTRGLMETQYF.

This chain uses TRBV6-5 with TRBJ1-2, with D possibly being TRBD1 (5 bases). The V gene's germline CDR1 is MNHEY and CDR2 SVGAGI. Trimming shortened V by 4 bases and J by 8 bases, and 14 bases separated the two germline ends. The CDR3 sequence is 13 residues long. CDR3 nucleotide sequence: TGTGCCAGCAGTTTGGGAGGGGTTGACGGCTACACCTTC. It yields the protein CASSLGGVDGYTF.

J is TRBJ2-6 and V is TRBV9; D gene unclear. CDR1 is SGDLS, CDR2 YYNGEE, per germline. V gave up 4 bases and J gave up 4 bases, with 9 bases separating them. The CDR3 is 14 residues long. For the CDR3, the DNA is TGTGCCAGCAGCCCCCTATCCGGGGCCAACGTCCTGACTTTC. This translates into CASSPLSGANVLTF.

This chain uses TRBV6-6 with TRBJ1-2, with 7 bases that match TRBD1. CDR3 length: 14 amino acids. Trimming cost V 6 bases and J 5 bases; bases outside gene matches: 9. The V gene's germline CDR1 is MNHNY and CDR2 SVGAGI (reference sequence). As DNA, the CDR3 is TGTGCCAGCAGACGACAGGGAGACGTTTATGGCTACACCTTC. It codes for CASRRQGDVYGYTF.

This sequence joins TRBV7-9 and TRBJ1-2; no firm D call. Trimming removed 1 base from V and 4 bases from J, with 13 bases in between. The CDR3 length is 15 residues. From germline, CDR1 is SEHNR and CDR2 FQNEAQ (reference sequence). The CDR3 here is CASSLGSGMGYGYTF. The CDR3 nucleotides are TGTGCCAGCAGCTTAGGGTCGGGTATGGGCTATGGCTACACCTTC.

The V and J genes are TRBV6-5 and TRBJ1-4; D is unclear. Trimming took off 5 bases at V and 7 bases at J, with 17 bases between the two ends. Germline V gene data show CDR1 as MNHEY and CDR2 as SVGAGI. The CDR3 spans 15 residues. The CDR3 nucleotides are TGTGCCAGCAGTGCCTCGCGGGCCCCTTTTGAAAAACTGTTTTTT. This encodes CASSASRAPFEKLFF.

This clone was counted once. This chain joins TRBV11-3 and TRBJ2-3, with D unresolved. The CDR3 has 15 residues. In germline, CDR1 is SGHNT, CDR2 YENEEA. V lost 5 bases and J 0 bases, leaving 12 bases between the germline ends. The CDR3 region is CASSRGGGSTDTQYF. Here the CDR3 DNA reads TGTGCCAGCAGCCGCGGCGGTGGGAGCACAGATACGCAGTATTTT. Looking up the rest from reference TRBV11-3 and TRBJ2-3 gives the full variable domain: EAGVVQSPRYKIIEKKQPVAFWCNPISGHNTLYWYLQNLGQGPELLIRYENEEAVDDSQLPKDRFSAERLKGVDSTLKIQPAELGDSAVYLCASSRGGGSTDTQYFGPGTRLTVL.

The chain joins TRBV4-2 to TRBJ1-2, with 9 bases matching TRBD1. The CDR3 spans 19 residues. Germline values: CDR1 LGHNA, CDR2 YNFKEQ. V dropped 0 bases and J dropped 0; count of bases not matched to a gene: 11. Written as DNA, the CDR3 is TGTGCCAGCAGCCAAGATTGGGGGGCGGACAGGGGACCTAACTATGGCTACACCTTC. Protein product: CASSQDWGADRGPNYGYTF.

V gene TRBV10-3 combines with J gene TRBJ2-2; possible D gene TRBD1, 6 bases. The CDR3 loop spans 15 amino acids. Germline V gene data show CDR1 as ENHRY and CDR2 as SYGVKD. V gave up 3 bases and J gave up 3 bases, with 11 bases separating them. The CDR3 reads CAISDRQVDTGELFF. CDR3 nucleotides: TGTGCCATCAGTGATCGACAGGTGGACACCGGGGAGCTGTTTTTT.